The clone carrying this T cell receptor (gamma chain) was counted only a few times. Its antigen is unidentified. The CDR3 consists of 13 residues. Trimming at V came to 2 bases and at J to 11 bases, leaving 12 bases not matched to a gene. Germline CDR1 EGSNGY, CDR2 YDSYNSKV. Extracted RNA was reverse transcribed into cDNA. The CDR3 regions were amplified by multiplex PCR from V-gene primers to a constant-region primer. TCRdb re-called the multiplex PCR reads via CATT. The sample includes under 13,000 gamma-chain clones, under 55% of them seen just once. Alphabeta T cells were depleted, then CD3+ Vdelta1+ Vdelta2- thymocytes were FACS-sorted. This entry comes from a study of Vδ1+ human thymocytes. Study-level points and caveats: Despite high sort purity, about 20% of thymic T cell receptor delta sequences were Vdelta2. Highly polyclonal TRG and TRD repertoires with Gaussian CDR3 length distributions appeared in thymus.

Sample: Vdelta1+ gamma-delta thymocytes from the thymus. The subset was: FACS-sorted CD3+ TCRalphabeta- TCRVdelta1+ TCRVdelta2- thymocytes. V gene TRGV2 combines with J gene TRGJ1 or TRGJ2. The TCR comes from a boy under three years old who had congenital heart surgery. CDR3 loop: CATWDETLKEKLF. The DNA for the CDR3 is TGTGCCACCTGGGACGAGACTCTGAAGGAGAAACTCTTT.